The subject of this entry is one TCR beta chain. The CDR3 totals 15 residues. J gave up 6 bases and V 3 bases, and 6 bases lay outside the gene matches. Germline V gives CDR1 SGHTA, CDR2 FQGNSA. Source study methods: Amplification of reference gene primers was used by the study to estimate nucleated cell counts. Produced via immunoSEQ multiplex PCR; TCRdb's table is partial and in-frame only. The D gene and trimming were derived from the DNA, and the V and J assignments and clone size from that table. The sample consists of approximately 69,000 clones, less than 75% of them appearing once. This entry is derived from a study of blood T cell repertoires in COVID-19. Background on the study: Whether acute or convalescent, the COVID-19 samples came from the United States, Italy and Spain. The cDNA or gDNA used as material had been derived from T cells, B-cell-depleted T cells, or PBMCs.

The chain joins TRBV7-2 to TRBJ2-2, with TRBD1 matching 8 bases. Sequencing used peripheral blood. This sequence originates from a man between 60 and 75 years old with acute or convalescent COVID-19. The CDR3 DNA follows: TGTGCCAGCAGCTTCGGACAGGGAGGCGCCGGGGAGCTGTTTTTT. As protein: CASSFGQGGAGELFF. The whole variable domain, remainder taken from reference TRBV7-2 and TRBJ2-2, is GAGVSQSPSNKVTEKGKDVELRCDPISGHTALYWYRQSLGQGLEFLIYFQGNSAPDKSGLPSDRFSAERTGGSVSTLTIQRTQQEDSAVYLCASSFGQGGAGELFFGEGSRLTVL.